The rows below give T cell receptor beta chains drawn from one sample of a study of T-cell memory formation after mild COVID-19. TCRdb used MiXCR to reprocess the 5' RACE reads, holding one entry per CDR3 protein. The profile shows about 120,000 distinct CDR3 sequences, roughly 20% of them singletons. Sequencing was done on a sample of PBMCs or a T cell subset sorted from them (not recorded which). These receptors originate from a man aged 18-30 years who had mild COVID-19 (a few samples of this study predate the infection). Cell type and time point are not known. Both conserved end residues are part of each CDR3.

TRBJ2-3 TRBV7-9 CDSSHGETGTDTQYF
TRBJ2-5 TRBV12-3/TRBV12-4 CASSSGTGKPVPEGETQYF
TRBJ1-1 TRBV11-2 CASSFTGYEAFF
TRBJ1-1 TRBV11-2 CASSPGVEAFF
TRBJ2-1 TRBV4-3 CASSQEGPSQGNEQFF
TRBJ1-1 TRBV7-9 CASSLPRATEAFF
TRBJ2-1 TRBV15 CATSLNRDRHNEQFF
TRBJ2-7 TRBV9 CASSPSGGLKQYF
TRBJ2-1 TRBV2 CASRLQGGVGNEQFF
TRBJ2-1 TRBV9 CASSEGLSSYNEQFF
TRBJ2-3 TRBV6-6 CASSYLLAGVGDTQYF
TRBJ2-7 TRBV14 CASSQVAWDRESSYEQYF
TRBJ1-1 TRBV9 CASSETGTEAFF
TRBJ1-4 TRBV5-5 CASSAPGQGNEKLFF
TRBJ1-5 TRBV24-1 CATGHNQPQHF
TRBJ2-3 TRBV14 CASSLPLSDTQYF
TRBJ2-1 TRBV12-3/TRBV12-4 CASSLYPVSGVDNEQFF
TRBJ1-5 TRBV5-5 CASSWDSGGIQPQHF
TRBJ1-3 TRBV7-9 CASRRQGSGNTIYF
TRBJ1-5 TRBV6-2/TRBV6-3 CASSSGAAGTHF
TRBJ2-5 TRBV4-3 CASSQLMGGPETQYF
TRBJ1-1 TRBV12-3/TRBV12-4 CATSTGEGTEAFF
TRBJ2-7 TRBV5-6 CASWEEGRGFYEQYF
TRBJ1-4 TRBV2 CASSDGGINEKLFF
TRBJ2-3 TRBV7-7 CASSATSWGDTQYF
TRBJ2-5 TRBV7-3 CASSLTALASGGSYETQYF
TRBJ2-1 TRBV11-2 CASRPPGTVAEEQFF
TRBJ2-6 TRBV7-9 CASSSPPGLSSGANVLTF
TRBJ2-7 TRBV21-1 CASSKWGRDRDNFYEQYF
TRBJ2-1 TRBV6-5 CASSLGTGRYEQFF
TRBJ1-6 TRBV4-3 CASSHHLSTVEFSPLHF
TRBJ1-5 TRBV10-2 CASGGYLNPNQPQHF
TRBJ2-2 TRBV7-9 CASSSGANTGELFF
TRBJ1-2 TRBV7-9 CASSPPQGADTF
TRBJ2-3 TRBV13 CASSLSSWGSGETDTQYF
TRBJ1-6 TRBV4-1 CASSQGGLSSYNSPLHF
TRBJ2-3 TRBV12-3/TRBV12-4 CASSAPGGGVTDTQYF
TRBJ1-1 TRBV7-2 CASSPPRGQVNTEAFF
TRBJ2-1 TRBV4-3 CASSHRQGLSYEQFF
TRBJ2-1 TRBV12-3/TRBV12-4 CASNLGTYNEQFF
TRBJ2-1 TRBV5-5 CASSLAPSLGNEQFF
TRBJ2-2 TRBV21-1 CASSYQGRELFF